This T cell receptor (beta chain) was profiled in a study of CD8 T cells in ankylosing spondylitis. Study-wide results and caveats: Earlier work had already found some motif variants in reactive arthritis synovial fluid and blood. Among TCR beta sequences, a motif of eight highly homologous variants appeared characteristic of ankylosing spondylitis blood. Disease-associated clones were CD8+ and fairly uncommon in peripheral blood. Reportedly, disease-linked clones are significantly enriched in ankylosing spondylitis patients' matched synovial fluid.

Per germline, CDR1 SGHTA and CDR2 FQGNSA. The CDR3 runs to 15 residues. The V end lost 1 base, the J end lost 5 bases, and 14 bases lay between the germline ends. As concerns this clonotype: Its antigen is currently unknown.

Quantitative 5'-RACE with molecular barcodes produced the TCR beta libraries. TCRdb reprocessed the 5' RACE reads with MiXCR, giving one entry per CDR3 protein. The table shows hundreds of thousands of distinct CDR3 sequences, with about 12% occurring only once. This chain joins TRBV7-2 and TRBJ1-1; D may be TRBD1 (5 bases). This sequence was found in a male donor with ankylosing spondylitis. Source material: blood, either unsorted or a sorted T cell fraction (not recorded which). Written as DNA, the CDR3 is TGTGCCAGCAGCTTAGTAAGGGCAGGGTTTACTGAAGCTTTCTTT. Translating gives CASSLVRAGFTEAFF.